This T cell receptor (beta chain) was profiled in a study of T cells in Graves' hyperthyroidism and ophthalmopathy. General study findings and limits: A model using 13 V-J features told ophthalmopathy apart from stable hyperthyroidism. Most thyroid clonotypes expanded above 0.001 appeared in blood too.

As concerns this clonotype: Its specificity is unknown.

Researchers defined stable Graves' hyperthyroidism as no ophthalmopathy progression within 18 months. The study enrolled patients aged 18 to 65 with newly diagnosed hyperthyroidism of under 2 months' duration. The source material, RNA transcripts, was used to amplify TCR beta CDR3 regions. The HTBI set primed first-round TCR CDR3 RT-PCR. TCRdb processed the multiplex PCR reads anew with MiXCR; each CDR3 protein has one entry. Of fewer than 800,000 distinct CDR3 sequences listed, about 17% are singletons. V dropped 2 bases and J dropped 1; count of bases not matched to a gene: 3. The CDR3 runs to 16 residues.

The chain recombines TRBV12-3 or TRBV12-4 with TRBJ1-3; TRBD1 matches at 9 bases. The sequencing sample was made of blood. The sequence was collected from a man between 18 and 35 years old with Graves' hyperthyroidism. CDR3 sequence (DNA): TGTGCCAGCAGTTTAACAGGGGGCAGGTCTGGAAACACCATATATTTT. This encodes CASSLTGGRSGNTIYF.